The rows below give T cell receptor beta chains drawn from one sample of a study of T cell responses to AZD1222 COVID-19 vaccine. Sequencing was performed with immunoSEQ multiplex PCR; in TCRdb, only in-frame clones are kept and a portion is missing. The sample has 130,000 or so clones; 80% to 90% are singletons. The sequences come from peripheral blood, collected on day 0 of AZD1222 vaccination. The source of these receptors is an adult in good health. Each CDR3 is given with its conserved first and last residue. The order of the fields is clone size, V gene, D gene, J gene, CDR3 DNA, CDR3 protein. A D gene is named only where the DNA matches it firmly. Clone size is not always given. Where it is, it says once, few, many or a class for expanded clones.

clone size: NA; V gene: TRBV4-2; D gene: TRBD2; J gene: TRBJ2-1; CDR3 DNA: TGTGCCAGCTGCGTCACTAGCGACAACTACAATGAGCAGTTCTTC; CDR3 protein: CASCVTSDNYNEQFF
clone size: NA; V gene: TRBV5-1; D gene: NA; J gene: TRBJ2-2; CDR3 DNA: TGCGCCAGCAGCTTCGAACGGGCCCCCGGGGAGCTGTTTTTT; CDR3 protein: CASSFERAPGELFF
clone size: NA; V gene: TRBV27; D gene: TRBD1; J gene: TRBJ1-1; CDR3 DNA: TGTGCCAGCAGTTTCAGGGGGACTTTGAACACTGAAGCTTTCTTT; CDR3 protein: CASSFRGTLNTEAFF
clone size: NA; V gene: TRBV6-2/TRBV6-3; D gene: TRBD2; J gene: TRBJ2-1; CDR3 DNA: TGTGCCAGCAGCACCCCGGCGGGGGGCACGTACAATGAGCAGTTCTTC; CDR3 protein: CASSTPAGGTYNEQFF
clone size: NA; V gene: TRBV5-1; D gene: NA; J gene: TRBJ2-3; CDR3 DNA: TGCGCCAGCATCCCCGGGACATCTAGGACAGATACGCAGTATTTT; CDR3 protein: CASIPGTSRTDTQYF
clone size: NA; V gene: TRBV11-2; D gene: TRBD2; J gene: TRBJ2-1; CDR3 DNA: TGTGCCAGCAGCGCCGGGGGGGGCCCTGCCCAGCAGTTCTTC; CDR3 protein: CASSAGGGPAQQFF
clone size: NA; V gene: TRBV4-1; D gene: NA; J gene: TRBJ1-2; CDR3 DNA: TGCGCCAGCAGCCCTGACGGGGTTGATGGCTACACCTTC; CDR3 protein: CASSPDGVDGYTF
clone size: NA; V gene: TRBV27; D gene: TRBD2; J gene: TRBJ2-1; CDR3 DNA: TGTGCCAGCAGCACCGACCTGCGGGAGGCCTACAATGAGCAGTTCTTC; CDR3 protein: CASSTDLREAYNEQFF
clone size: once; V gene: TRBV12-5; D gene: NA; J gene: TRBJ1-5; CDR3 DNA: TGTGCTAGCCAGGGACCCCCCGGGACAACAAATCAGCCCCAGCATTTT; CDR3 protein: CASQGPPGTTNQPQHF
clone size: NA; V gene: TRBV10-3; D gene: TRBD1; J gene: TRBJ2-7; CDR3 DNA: TGTGCCATCAGCGGGACAGGGAGCTCCTACGAGCAGTACTTC; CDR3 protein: CAISGTGSSYEQYF
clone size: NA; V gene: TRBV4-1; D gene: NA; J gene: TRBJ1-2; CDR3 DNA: TGCGCCAGCAGCCAAGATCCAGGAGGGAAGTATGGCTACACCTTC; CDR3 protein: CASSQDPGGKYGYTF
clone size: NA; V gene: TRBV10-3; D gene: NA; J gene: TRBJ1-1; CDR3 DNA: TGTGCCATCAGTGAGTCGATGTTGGGGGTTACTGAAGCTTTCTTT; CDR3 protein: CAISESMLGVTEAFF
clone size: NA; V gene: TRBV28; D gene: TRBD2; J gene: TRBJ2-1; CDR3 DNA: TGTGCCAGCAGTTTATTTGAGATTCGGGGGGAGGGCCATTACAATGAGCAGTTCTTC; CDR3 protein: CASSLFEIRGEGHYNEQFF
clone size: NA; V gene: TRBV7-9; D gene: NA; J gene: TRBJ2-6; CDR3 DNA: TGTGCCAGCGCCAGGGCCTCTGGGGCCAACGTCCTGACTTTC; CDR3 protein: CASARASGANVLTF
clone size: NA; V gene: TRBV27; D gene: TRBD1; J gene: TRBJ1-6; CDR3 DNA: TGTGCCAGCAGTTTATCGAGGCAGGGGGCCAGTTCACCCCTCCACTTT; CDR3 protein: CASSLSRQGASSPLHF
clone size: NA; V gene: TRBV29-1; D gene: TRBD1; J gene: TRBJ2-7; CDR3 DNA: TGCAGCGTTGAACCCACAGGGGGCCGGGAGCAGTACTTC; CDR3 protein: CSVEPTGGREQYF
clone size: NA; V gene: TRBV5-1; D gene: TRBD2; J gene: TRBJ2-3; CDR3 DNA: TGCGCCAGCAGTAATACGGGAGGCCCCACAGATACGCAGTATTTT; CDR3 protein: CASSNTGGPTDTQYF
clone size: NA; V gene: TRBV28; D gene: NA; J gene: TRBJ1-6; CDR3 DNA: TGTGCCGGGAGGGACGTTTATGGATCACCCCTCCACTTT; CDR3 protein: CAGRDVYGSPLHF
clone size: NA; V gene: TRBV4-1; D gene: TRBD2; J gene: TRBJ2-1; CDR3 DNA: TGCGCCAGCAGCCACACTAGCGGGGGGGCGAGCCCCTACAATGAGCAGTTCTTC; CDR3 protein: CASSHTSGGASPYNEQFF
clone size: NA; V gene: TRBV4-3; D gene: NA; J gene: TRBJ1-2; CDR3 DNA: TGCGCCAGCAGCCAAGTGAATGAGGGCTCGCGTGGCTACACCTTC; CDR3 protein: CASSQVNEGSRGYTF
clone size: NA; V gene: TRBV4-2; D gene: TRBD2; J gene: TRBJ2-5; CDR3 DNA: TGTGCCAGCAGCCACCAAGGCCGGGGCGGGAGGGAAGAGACCCAGTACTTC; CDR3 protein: CASSHQGRGGREETQYF
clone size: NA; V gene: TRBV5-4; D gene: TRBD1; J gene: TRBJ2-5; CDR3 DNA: TGTGCCAGCAGCTCCGGACAGGCCCAAGAGACCCAGTACTTC; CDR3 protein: CASSSGQAQETQYF
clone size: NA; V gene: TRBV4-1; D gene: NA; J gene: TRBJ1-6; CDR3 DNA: TGCGCCAGCAGCCAGGTTATGGGGGCATATTCACCCCTCCACTTT; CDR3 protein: CASSQVMGAYSPLHF
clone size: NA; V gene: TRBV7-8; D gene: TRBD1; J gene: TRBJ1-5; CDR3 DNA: TGTGCCAGCAGCGGATTACAGGGGAGGGATCAGCCCCAGCATTTT; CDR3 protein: CASSGLQGRDQPQHF
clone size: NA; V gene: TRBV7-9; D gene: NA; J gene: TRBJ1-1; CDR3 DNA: TGTGCCAGCAGCTTAGTGGCCAGGGGAAACACTGAAGCTTTCTTT; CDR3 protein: CASSLVARGNTEAFF
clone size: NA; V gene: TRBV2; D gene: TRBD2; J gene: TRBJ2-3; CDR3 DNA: TGTGCCAGCAGTGAAGGACTAGCGGGAGCGCAGTATTTT; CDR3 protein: CASSEGLAGAQYF
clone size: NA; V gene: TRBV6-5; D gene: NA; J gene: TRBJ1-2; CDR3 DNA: TGTGCCAGCAGTTATTCCGACATTTTAAACTATGGCTACACCTTC; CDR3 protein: CASSYSDILNYGYTF
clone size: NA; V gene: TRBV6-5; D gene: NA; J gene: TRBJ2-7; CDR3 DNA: TGTGCCAGCAGTTACTCGACAGAAGGGGACTACGAGCAGTACTTC; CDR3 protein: CASSYSTEGDYEQYF
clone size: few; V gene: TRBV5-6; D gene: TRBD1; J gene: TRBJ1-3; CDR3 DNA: TGTGCCAGCAGCTTGGGGACAGGAGGCCCCTCTGGAAACACCATATATTTT; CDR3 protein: CASSLGTGGPSGNTIYF
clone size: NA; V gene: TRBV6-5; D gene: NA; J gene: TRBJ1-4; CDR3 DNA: TGTGCCAGCAGTTACCTCGGGGGCGGGAATGAAAAACTGTTTTTT; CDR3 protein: CASSYLGGGNEKLFF
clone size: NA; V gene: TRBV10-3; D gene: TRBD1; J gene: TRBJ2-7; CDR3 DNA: TGTGCCACCGCGTTCAGGGGGACCGACCACGAGCAGTACTTC; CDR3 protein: CATAFRGTDHEQYF
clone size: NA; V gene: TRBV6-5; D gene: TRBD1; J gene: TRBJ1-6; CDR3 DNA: TGTGCCAGCAGTCCTAACAGGGGCCGGAATTCACCCCTCCACTTT; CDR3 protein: CASSPNRGRNSPLHF
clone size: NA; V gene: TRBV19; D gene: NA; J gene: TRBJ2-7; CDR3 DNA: TGTGCCACCCGTCAGGGGTCTTCTGGCGAGCAGTACTTC; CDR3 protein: CATRQGSSGEQYF
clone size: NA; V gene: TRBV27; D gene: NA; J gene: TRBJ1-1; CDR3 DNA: TGTGCCAGCAGTTTATCGTCAGCAGGTGTCACTGAAGCTTTCTTT; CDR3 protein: CASSLSSAGVTEAFF
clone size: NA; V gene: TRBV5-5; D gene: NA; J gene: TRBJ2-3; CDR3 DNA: TGTGCCAGCAGCTTACGCTGGGCTGGGGAACACACAGATACGCAGTATTTT; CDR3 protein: CASSLRWAGEHTDTQYF
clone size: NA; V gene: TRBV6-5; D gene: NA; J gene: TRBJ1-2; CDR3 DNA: TGTGCCAGCAGTTACCGTGCGTCCCTGGGAGGCTACACCTTC; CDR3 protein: CASSYRASLGGYTF
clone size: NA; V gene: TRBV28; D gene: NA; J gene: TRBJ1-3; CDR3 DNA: TGTGCCAGCAGTTCCACAGGGAACTCTGGAAACACCATATATTTT; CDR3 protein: CASSSTGNSGNTIYF
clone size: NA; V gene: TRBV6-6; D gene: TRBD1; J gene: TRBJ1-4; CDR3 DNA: TGTGCCAGCAGTGCCCGGACAGGGGGACCTGAAAAACTGTTTTTT; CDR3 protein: CASSARTGGPEKLFF
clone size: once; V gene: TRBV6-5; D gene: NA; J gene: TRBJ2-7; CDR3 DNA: TGTGCCAGCAGCCCGGACAACTCCTACGAGCAGTACTTC; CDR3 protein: CASSPDNSYEQYF
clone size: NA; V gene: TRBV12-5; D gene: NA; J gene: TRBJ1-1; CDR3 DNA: TGTGCTAGTGGCCTCACCGGGAACTTTGCAGCTTTCTTT; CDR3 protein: CASGLTGNFAAFF
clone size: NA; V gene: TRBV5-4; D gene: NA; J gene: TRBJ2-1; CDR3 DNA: TGTGCCAGCAGCTCCCAATCAAACAATGAGCAGTTCTTC; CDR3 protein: CASSSQSNNEQFF
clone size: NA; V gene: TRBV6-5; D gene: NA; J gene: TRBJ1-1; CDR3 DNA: TGTGCCAGCAGTTACGGAATGAACACTGAAGCTTTCTTT; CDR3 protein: CASSYGMNTEAFF
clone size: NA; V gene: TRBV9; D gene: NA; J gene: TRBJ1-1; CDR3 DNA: TGTGCCAGCAGCCCTCGGGGGGAGGGGAACACTGAAGCTTTCTTT; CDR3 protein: CASSPRGEGNTEAFF
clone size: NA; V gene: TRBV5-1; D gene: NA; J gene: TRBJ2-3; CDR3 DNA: TGCGCCAGCAGCTTGGGGGACGGACTACTCGGCACAGATACGCAGTATTTT; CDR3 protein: CASSLGDGLLGTDTQYF
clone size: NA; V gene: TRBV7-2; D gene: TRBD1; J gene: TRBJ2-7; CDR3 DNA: TGTGCCAGCAGCACGGACAGGGGGTCCTACGAGCAGTACTTC; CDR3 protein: CASSTDRGSYEQYF
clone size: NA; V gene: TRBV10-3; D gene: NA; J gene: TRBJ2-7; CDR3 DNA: TGTGCCATCAGTGAGAGATGGAGCTCCTACGAGCAGTACTTC; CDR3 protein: CAISERWSSYEQYF
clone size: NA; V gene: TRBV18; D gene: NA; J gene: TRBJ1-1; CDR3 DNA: TGTGCCAGCTCAGGGGGCATGAACACTGAAGCTTTCTTT; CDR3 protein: CASSGGMNTEAFF
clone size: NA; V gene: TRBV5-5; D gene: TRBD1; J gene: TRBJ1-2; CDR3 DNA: TGTGCCAGCGGGACCCTGGTCAGGGGGGGCAACGACTACACCTTC; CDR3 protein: CASGTLVRGGNDYTF
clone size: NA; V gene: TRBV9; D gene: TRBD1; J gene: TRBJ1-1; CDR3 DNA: TGTGCCAGCAGCGTAGGGGGGGCCACAGGGGTGAACACTGAAGCTTTCTTT; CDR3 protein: CASSVGGATGVNTEAFF
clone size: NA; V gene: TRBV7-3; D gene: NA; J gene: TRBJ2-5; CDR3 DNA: TGTGCCAGCAGCTTAGACGGGGGGCGTGAGACCCAGTACTTC; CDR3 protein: CASSLDGGRETQYF